This record covers a single TCR beta chain. Its target is not known. This entry belongs to a study of OX40 agonist ivuxolimab in advanced cancers. Study-level background: Of the participants, about 40% had some prior anti-PD-1, anti-PD-L1 or anti-CTLA-4 therapy, which was allowed. General study points: In the expanded peripheral T cells, antigen specificity was never determined. Those patients achieving a partial response at 0.1-3.0 mg/kg showed among the lowest clonal expansion. On average, CD8+ T cells showed a greater number of expanded clones than CD4+.

The protocol was immunoSEQ multiplex PCR, while the TCRdb copy is restricted to in-frame clones and leaves out a portion. Here the sample spans approximately 81,000 clones, about 88% being singletons. The CDR3 has 16 residues. CDR1 is SGHKS, CDR2 YYEKEE, per germline (reference sequence). V lost 1 base to trimming and J lost 0 bases, with 11 bases between them. The chain employs TRBV5-5 and TRBJ2-1, with D perhaps matching TRBD1 (5 bases). The sequence derives from an adult with an advanced solid tumor such as melanoma, head and neck, liver or kidney cancer. The specimen comprised CD4+ or CD8+ T cells sorted from blood, sampled in a trial of the OX40 agonist ivuxolimab. The CDR3 loop reads CASSLYDDSSYNEQFF. The CDR3 DNA sequence: TGTGCCAGCAGCTTGTATGACGACAGCTCCTACAATGAGCAGTTCTTC.